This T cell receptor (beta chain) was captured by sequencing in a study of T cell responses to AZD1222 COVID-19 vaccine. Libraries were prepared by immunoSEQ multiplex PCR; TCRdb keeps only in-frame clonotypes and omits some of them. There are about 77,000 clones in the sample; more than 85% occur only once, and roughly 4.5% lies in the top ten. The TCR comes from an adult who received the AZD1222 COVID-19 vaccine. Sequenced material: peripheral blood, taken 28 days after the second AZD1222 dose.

The CDR3 region is CASSPLPTGRSYYEQYF. DNA of the CDR3: TGTGCCAGCAGCCCGTTACCCACAGGGAGATCGTACTACGAGCAGTACTTC. The chain has TRBV6-4 and TRBJ2-7; tentatively, D is TRBD1 (6 bases). With 6 bases removed from V and 3 bases from J, the gap between germline ends came to 24 bases. Germline V lookup: CDR1 MRHNA, CDR2 SNTAGT. This CDR3 comprises 17 residues.